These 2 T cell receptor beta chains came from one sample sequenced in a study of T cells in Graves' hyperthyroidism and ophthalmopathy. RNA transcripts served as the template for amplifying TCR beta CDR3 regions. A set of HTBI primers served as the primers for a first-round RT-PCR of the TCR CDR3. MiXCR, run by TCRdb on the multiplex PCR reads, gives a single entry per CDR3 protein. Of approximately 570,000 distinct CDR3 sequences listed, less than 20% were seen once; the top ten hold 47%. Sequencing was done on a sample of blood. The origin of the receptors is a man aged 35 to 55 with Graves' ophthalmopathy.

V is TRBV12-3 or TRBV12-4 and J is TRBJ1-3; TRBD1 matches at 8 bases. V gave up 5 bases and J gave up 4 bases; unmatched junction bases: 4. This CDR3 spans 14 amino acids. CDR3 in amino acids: CASSKDRVGNTIYF. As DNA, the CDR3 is TGTGCCAGCAGTAAGGACAGGGTAGGAAACACCATATATTTT.

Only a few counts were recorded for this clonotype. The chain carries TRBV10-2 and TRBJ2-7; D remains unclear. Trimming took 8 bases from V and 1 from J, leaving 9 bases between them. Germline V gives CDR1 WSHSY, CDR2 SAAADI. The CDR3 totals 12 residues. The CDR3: CASLSASYEQYF. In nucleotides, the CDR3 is TGCGCCAGCCTCAGCGCGTCCTACGAGCAGTACTTC.